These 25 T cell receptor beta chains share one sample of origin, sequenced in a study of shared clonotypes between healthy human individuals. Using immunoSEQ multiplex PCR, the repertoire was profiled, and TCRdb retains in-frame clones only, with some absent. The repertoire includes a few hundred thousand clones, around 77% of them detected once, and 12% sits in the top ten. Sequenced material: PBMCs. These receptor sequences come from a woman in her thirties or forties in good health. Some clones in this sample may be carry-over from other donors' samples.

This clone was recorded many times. DNA for the CDR3: TGTGCCAGCAGTTACCTGGGACAGTTCTATGGCTACACCTTC. It encodes CASSYLGQFYGYTF. The V call is TRBV6-6, the J call TRBJ1-2, with 7 bases that match TRBD1. Germline V CDR1 and CDR2: MNHNY, SVGAGI (reference sequence). J gave up 4 bases and V 2 bases, and 4 bases lay outside the gene matches. This CDR3 spans 14 amino acids.

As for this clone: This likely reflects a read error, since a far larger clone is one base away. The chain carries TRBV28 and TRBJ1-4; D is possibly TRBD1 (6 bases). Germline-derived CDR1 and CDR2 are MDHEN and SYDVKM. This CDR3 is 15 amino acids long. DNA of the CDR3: TGTGCCAGCAGTCCCGCGACAGGCTCTAATGAAAAACTGCTTTTT. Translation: CASSPATGSNEKLLF. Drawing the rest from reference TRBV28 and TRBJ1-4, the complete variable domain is DVKVTQSSRYLVKRTGEKVFLECVQDMDHENMFWYRQDPGLGLRLIYFSYDVKMKEKGDIPEGYSVSREKKERFSLILESASTNQTSMYLCASSPATGSNEKLLFGSGTQLSVL.

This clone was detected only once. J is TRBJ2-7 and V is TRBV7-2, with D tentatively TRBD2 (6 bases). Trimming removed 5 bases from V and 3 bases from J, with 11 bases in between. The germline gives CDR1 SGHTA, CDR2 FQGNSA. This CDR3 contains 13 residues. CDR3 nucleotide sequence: TGTGCCAGCAGCGCGGGACGGTTCTACGAGCAGTACTTC. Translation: CASSAGRFYEQYF.

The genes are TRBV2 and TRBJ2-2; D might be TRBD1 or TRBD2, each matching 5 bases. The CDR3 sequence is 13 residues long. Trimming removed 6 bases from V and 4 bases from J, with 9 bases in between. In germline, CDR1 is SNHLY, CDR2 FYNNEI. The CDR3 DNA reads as TGTGCCAGCAGGGGGGACGGCACCGGGGAGCTGTTTTTT. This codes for CASRGDGTGELFF.

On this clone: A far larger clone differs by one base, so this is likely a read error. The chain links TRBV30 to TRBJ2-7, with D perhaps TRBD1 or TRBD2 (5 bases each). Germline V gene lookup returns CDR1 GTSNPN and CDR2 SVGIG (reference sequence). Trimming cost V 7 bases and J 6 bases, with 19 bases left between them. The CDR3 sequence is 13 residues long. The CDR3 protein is CASPGPSICEQYF. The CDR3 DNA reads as TGTGCCTCGCCGGGACCGTCCATCTGCGAGCAGTACTTC.

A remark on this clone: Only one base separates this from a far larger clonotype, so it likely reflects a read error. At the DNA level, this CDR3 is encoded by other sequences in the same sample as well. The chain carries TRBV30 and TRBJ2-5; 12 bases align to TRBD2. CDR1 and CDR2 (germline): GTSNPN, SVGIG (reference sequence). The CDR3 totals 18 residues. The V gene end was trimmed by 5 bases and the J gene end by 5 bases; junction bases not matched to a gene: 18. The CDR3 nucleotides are TGTGCCTGGGGCCTATCTAGCGGGAGGGCCTGGTGGAGGGAGACCCAGTACTTC. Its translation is CAWGLSSGRAWWRETQYF.

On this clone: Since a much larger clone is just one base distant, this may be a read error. The CDR3 DNA sequence: TGTGCCAGTTCACGGGGGCGCCAACTGGAGCAGTACTTC. It is translated as CASSRGRQLEQYF. The V call is TRBV19, the J call TRBJ2-7, with D perhaps given as TRBD1 or TRBD2 (6 bases each). Germline CDR1 is LNHDA and CDR2 is SQIVND (reference sequence). CDR3 length: 13 residues. The germline V and J ends were trimmed by 8 bases and 7 bases, with 18 bases remaining between them.

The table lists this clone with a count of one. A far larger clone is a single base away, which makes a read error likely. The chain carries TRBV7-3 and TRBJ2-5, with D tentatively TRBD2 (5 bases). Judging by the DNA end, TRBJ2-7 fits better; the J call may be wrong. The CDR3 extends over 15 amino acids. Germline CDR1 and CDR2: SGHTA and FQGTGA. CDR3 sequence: CASSYDPTSSYEQYF. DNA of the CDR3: TGTGCCAGCAGCTACGACCCTACTAGTTCCTACGAGCAGTACTTC.

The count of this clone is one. This chain's CDR3 is CASSVFLKGAGEQYF. The CDR3 region has the DNA TGTGCCAGCAGCGTATTCCTCAAGGGAGCCGGCGAGCAGTACTTC. The chain combines TRBV5-5 with TRBJ2-7; possibly TRBD2 for D (5 bases). CDR1 is SGHKS and CDR2 is YYEKEE in the germline V gene (reference sequence). V was shortened by 4 bases and J by 6 bases, with 20 bases between the two germline ends. The CDR3 runs to 15 residues.

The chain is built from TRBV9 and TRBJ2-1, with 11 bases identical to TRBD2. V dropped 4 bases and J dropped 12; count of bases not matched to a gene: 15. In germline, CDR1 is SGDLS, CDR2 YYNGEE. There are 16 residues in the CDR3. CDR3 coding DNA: TGTGCCAGCAGCCCAAGACTAGCGGGACCGGGCAGGGGGCAGTTCTTC. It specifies CASSPRLAGPGRGQFF.

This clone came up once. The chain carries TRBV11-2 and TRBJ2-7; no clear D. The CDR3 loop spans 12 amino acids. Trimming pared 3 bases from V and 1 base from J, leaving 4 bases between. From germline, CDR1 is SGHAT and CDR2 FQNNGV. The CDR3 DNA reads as TGTGCCAGCAGCTTGTTTTCCTACGAGCAGTACTTC. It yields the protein CASSLFSYEQYF.

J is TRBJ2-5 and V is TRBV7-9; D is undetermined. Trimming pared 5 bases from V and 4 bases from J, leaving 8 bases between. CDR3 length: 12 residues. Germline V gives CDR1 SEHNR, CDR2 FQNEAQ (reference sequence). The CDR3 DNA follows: TGTGCCAGCAGCCTCAGTTTAGAGACCCAGTACTTC. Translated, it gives CASSLSLETQYF.

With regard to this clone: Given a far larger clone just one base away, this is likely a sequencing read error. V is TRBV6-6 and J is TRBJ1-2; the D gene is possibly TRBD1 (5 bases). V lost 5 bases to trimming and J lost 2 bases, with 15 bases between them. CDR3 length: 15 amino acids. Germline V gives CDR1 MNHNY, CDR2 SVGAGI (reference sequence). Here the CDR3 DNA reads TGTGCCAGCAGTCTTCAGGGAACTTCCAACTATGGCTACACCTTC. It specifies CASSLQGTSNYGYTF.

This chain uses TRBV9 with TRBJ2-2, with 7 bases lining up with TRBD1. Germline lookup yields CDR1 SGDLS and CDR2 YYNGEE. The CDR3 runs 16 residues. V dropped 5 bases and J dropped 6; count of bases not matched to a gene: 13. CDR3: CASSAGTGARSGELFF. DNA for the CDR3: TGTGCCAGCAGTGCCGGAACAGGGGCCAGGTCCGGGGAGCTGTTTTTT.

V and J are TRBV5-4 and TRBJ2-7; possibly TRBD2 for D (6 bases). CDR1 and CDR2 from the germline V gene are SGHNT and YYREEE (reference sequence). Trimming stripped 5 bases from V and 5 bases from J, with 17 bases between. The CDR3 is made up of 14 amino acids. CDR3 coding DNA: TGTGCCAGCAGGAGGGACGCGGGAAGCGACGAGCAGTACTTC. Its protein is CASRRDAGSDEQYF.

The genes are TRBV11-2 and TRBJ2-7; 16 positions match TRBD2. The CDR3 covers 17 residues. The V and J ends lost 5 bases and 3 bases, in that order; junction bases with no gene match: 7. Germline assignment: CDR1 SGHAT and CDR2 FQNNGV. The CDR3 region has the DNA TGTGCCAGCAGCCCAGGGACTAGCGGGAGGGGCCACTACGAGCAGTACTTC. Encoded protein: CASSPGTSGRGHYEQYF.

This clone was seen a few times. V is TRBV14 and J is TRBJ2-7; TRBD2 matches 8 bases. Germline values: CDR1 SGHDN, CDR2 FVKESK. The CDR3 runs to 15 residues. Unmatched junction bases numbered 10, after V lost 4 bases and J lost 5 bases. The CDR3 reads CASSPLAGGAHEQYF. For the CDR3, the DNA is TGTGCCAGCAGCCCTTTGGCGGGAGGAGCCCACGAGCAGTACTTC.

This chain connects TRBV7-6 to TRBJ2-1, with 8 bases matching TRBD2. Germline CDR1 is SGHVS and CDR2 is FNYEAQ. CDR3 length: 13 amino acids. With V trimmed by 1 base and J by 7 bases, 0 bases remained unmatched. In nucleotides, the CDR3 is TGTGCCAGCAGCTTAGAGCGGGGGAATGAGCAGTTCTTC. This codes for CASSLERGNEQFF.

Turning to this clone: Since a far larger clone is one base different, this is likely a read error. CDR3 bases: TGTGCCAGCAGCTTGGGGGGACCGAATCCTGAAGCTTTCTTT. Translating gives CASSLGGPNPEAFF. This rearrangement joins TRBV5-6 to TRBJ1-1; D is possibly TRBD1 (5 bases). V was clipped by 0 bases and J by 6 bases, with 12 bases between them. This CDR3 has 14 amino acids. Germline CDR1 SGHDT, CDR2 YYEEEE.

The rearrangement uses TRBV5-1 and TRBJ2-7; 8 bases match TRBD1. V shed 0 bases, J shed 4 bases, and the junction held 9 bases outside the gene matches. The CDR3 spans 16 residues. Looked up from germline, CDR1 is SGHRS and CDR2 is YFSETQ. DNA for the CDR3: TGCGCCAGCAGCTTGGTTGTAGACAGGGGTCTTTACGAGCAGTACTTC. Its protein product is CASSLVVDRGLYEQYF.

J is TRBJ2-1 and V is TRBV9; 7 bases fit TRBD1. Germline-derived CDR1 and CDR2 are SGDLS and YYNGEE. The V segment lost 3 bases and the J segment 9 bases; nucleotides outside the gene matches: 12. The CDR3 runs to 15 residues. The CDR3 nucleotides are TGTGCCAGCAGCGATACAGGGGATTATTTTACTGAGCAGTTCTTC. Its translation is CASSDTGDYFTEQFF. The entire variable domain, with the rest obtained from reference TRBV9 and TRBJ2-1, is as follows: DSGVTQTPKHLITATGQRVTLRCSPRSGDLSVYWYQQSLDQGLQFLIQYYNGEERAKGNILERFSAQQFPDLHSELNLSSLELGDSALYFCASSDTGDYFTEQFFGPGTRLTVL.

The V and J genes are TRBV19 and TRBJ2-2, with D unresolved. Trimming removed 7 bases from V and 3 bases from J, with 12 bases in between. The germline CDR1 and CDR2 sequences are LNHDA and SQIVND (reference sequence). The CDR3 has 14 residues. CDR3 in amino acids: CASTGPQDTGELFF. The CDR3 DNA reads TGTGCCAGTACCGGGCCCCAGGACACCGGGGAGCTGTTTTTT.

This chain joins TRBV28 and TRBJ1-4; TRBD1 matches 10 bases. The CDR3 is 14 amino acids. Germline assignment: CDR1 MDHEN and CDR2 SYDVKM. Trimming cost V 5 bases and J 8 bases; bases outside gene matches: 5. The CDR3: CASSTGQGWEKLFF. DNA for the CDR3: TGTGCCAGCAGTACGGGACAGGGGTGGGAAAAACTGTTTTTT.

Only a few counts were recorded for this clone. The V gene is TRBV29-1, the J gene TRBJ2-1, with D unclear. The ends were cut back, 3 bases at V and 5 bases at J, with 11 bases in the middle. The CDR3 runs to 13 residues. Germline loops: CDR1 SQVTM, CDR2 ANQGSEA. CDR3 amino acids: CSVDRAGDNEQFF. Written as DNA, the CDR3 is TGCAGCGTTGACCGGGCTGGAGACAATGAGCAGTTCTTC.

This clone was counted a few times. The CDR3 here is CAWSVQEDNSYGYTF. DNA for the CDR3: TGTGCCTGGAGTGTACAGGAAGACAACAGCTATGGCTACACCTTC. The V gene is TRBV30, the J gene TRBJ1-2; maybe TRBD1 (5 bases). This CDR3 is 15 amino acids long. The V end was cut by 0 bases, the J end by 4 bases, with 15 bases between. Germline assignment: CDR1 GTSNPN and CDR2 SVGIG (reference sequence).